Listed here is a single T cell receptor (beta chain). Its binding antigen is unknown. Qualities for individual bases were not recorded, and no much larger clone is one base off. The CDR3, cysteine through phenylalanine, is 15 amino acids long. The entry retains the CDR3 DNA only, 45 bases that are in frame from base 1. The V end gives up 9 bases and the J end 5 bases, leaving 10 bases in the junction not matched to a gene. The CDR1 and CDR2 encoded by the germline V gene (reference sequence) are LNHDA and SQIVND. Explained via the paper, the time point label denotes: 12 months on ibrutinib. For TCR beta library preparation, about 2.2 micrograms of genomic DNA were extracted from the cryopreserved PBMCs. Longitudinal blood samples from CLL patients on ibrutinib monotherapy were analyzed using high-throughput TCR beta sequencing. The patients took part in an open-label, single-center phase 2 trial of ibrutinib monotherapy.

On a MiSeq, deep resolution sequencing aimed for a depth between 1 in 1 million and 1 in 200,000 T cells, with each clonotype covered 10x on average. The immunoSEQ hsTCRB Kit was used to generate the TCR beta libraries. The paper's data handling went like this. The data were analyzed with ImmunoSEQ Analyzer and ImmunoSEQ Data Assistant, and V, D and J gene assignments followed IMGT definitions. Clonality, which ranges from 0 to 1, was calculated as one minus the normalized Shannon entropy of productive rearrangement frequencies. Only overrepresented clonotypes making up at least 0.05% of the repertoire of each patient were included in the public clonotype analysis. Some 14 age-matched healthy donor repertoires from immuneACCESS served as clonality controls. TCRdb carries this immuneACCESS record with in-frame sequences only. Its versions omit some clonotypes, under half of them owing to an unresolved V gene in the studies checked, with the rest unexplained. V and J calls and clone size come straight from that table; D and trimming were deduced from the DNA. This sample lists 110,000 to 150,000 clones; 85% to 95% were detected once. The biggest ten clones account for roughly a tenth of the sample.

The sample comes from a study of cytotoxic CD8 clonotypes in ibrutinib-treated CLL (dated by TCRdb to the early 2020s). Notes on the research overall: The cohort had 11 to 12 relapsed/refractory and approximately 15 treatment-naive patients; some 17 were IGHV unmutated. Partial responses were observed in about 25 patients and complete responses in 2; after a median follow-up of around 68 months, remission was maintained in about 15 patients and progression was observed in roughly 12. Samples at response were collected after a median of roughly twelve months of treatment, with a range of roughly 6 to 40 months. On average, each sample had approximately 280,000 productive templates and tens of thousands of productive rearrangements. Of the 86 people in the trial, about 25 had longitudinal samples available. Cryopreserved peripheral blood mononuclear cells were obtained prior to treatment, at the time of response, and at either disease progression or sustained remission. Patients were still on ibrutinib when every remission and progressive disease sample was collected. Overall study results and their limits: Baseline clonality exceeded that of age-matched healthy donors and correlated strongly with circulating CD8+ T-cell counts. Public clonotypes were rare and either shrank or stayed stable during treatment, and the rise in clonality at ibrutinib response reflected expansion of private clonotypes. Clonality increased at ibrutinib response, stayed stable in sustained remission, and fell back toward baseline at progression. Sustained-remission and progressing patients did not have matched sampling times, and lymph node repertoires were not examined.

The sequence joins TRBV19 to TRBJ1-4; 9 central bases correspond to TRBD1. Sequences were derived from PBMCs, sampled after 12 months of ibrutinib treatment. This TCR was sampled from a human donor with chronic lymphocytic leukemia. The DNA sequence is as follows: TGTGCCAGAGGGCGGAGGACAGGGGAAAATGAAAAACTGTTTTTT. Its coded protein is CARGRRTGENEKLFF.